This note documents a single T cell receptor (beta chain) sequence. A multiplex PCR was run with 60 Vbeta primers and 13 Jbeta primers. Measured with immunoSEQ multiplex PCR; TCRdb has only the in-frame clones, and not every one. The sample gives roughly 100,000 clones, 60% to 85% of which show up once; roughly 5% is in the top ten. This record comes from a study of cytomegalovirus exposure and HLA in healthy donors. With V trimmed by 4 bases and J by 7 bases, 7 bases remained unmatched. From germline, CDR1 is MNHEY and CDR2 SMNVEV (reference sequence). This CDR3 region has 13 residues. The sequence was obtained from a middle-aged woman in good health and CMV-seronegative. This sequence joins TRBV27 and TRBJ2-7; 7 nucleotides agree with TRBD2. Sequenced material: PBMCs. The CDR3 DNA reads TGTGCCAGCAGTTATGGGGGGGTTTTTGAGCAGTACTTC. Protein sequence: CASSYGGVFEQYF.